One sample yielded the 30 T cell receptor beta chains listed below, sequenced in a study of CD8 T cells in Susac syndrome. Random-hexamer reverse transcription was applied to roughly 0.45 to 1 ug RNA. MiXCR, applied by TCRdb to the immunoSEQ multiplex PCR reads, yields one record per CDR3 protein. Altogether about 120,000 distinct CDR3 sequences are present, roughly 92% being singletons, with the ten largest covering 0.095% to 0.1%. Sequenced input: CD4+ T cells from PBMCs. The receptors shown here come from a human donor in good health.

The V and J genes are TRBV12-3 or TRBV12-4 and TRBJ2-2; 8 bases align to TRBD2. The CDR3 totals 16 residues. V shed 3 bases, J shed 5 bases, and the junction held 8 bases outside the gene matches. The CDR3 protein is CASSFTGKRGTGELFF. Here the CDR3 DNA reads TGTGCCAGCAGTTTCACCGGAAAGCGGGGGACCGGGGAGCTGTTTTTT.

The V and J genes are TRBV28 and TRBJ1-3; 9 nucleotides line up with TRBD1. Per germline, CDR1 MDHEN and CDR2 SYDVKM. The CDR3 covers 16 residues. V trimming: 5 bases; J trimming: 0 bases; junction bases outside the gene matches: 5. The CDR3 region is CASSLDRGHSGNTIYF. The CDR3 DNA reads as TGTGCCAGCAGTCTGGACAGGGGACACTCTGGAAACACCATATATTTT.

The chain joins TRBV5-1 to TRBJ2-5; 7 bases are shared with TRBD2. Unmatched junction bases numbered 8, after V lost 1 base and J lost 5 bases. The CDR3 has 15 amino acids. Germline V lookup: CDR1 SGHRS, CDR2 YFSETQ. CDR3 sequence: CASSLTGGGGETQYF. The CDR3 nucleotides are TGCGCCAGCAGCTTGACGGGAGGTGGCGGGGAGACCCAGTACTTC.

The V call is TRBV10-3, the J call TRBJ1-2; the D is unclear. Trimming left V 3 bases short and J 4 bases short, with 15 bases between. Germline V gene data show CDR1 as ENHRY and CDR2 as SYGVKD. CDR3 length: 15 residues. This chain's CDR3 is CAISDRHREVYGYTF. As DNA, the CDR3 is TGTGCCATCAGTGATCGGCATCGGGAGGTCTATGGCTACACCTTC.

The gene calls are TRBV30 and TRBJ2-1, with 9 bases fitting TRBD2. The CDR3 is 16 residues long. In germline, CDR1 is GTSNPN, CDR2 SVGIG (reference sequence). The V gene end was trimmed by 3 bases and the J gene end by 3 bases; junction bases not matched to a gene: 9. Written as DNA, the CDR3 is TGTGCCTGGAGCTTTGGGGGTAGCGGGGGCTACAATGAGCAGTTCTTC. Its protein product is CAWSFGGSGGYNEQFF.

This chain joins TRBV3-1 and TRBJ2-3; 7 bases match TRBD2. The V segment lost 4 bases and the J segment 4 bases; nucleotides outside the gene matches: 8. The CDR3 spans 15 residues. From germline, CDR1 is LGHDT and CDR2 YNNKEL (reference sequence). This chain's CDR3 is CASSPIAGGADTQYF. The CDR3 DNA reads as TGTGCCAGCAGCCCTATAGCGGGTGGGGCAGATACGCAGTATTTT.

The V and J genes are TRBV5-4 and TRBJ2-6; 8 bases are a match to TRBD1. The CDR3 length is 18 residues. After removal of 4 bases from V and 0 bases from J, the junction contained 9 bases not matched to a gene. Germline V gene lookup returns CDR1 SGHNT and CDR2 YYREEE (reference sequence). CDR3 sequence reads: CASSPPGTGYSGANVLTF. In DNA form, the CDR3 reads TGTGCCAGCAGCCCTCCAGGGACAGGATACTCTGGGGCCAACGTCCTGACTTTC.

This chain connects TRBV14 to TRBJ2-1; 8 bases match TRBD2. Germline-derived CDR1 and CDR2 are SGHDN and FVKESK. The CDR3 runs to 15 residues. With V trimmed by 2 bases and J by 6 bases, 6 bases remained unmatched. The CDR3 reads CASSQQAGVINEQFF. CDR3 DNA sequence: TGTGCCAGCAGCCAACAAGCGGGAGTAATCAATGAGCAGTTCTTC.

This chain links TRBV19 with TRBJ1-4; D unclear. CDR1 and CDR2 (germline): LNHDA, SQIVND (reference sequence). The CDR3 has 14 residues. Trimming removed 5 bases at V and 5 bases at J, with 12 bases between. The CDR3 reads CASSGSYVNEKLFF. CDR3 DNA: TGTGCCAGTAGTGGTAGTTATGTGAATGAAAAACTGTTTTTT.

J is TRBJ2-1 and V is TRBV7-2; no clear D gene. The CDR3 has 14 residues. Per germline, CDR1 SGHTA and CDR2 FQGNSA. The V end lost 1 base, the J end lost 0 bases, and 4 bases lay between the germline ends. The DNA of the CDR3 is TGTGCCAGCAGCTTAGAGAGCTCCTACAATGAGCAGTTCTTC. This encodes CASSLESSYNEQFF.

V and J are TRBV3-1 and TRBJ2-2, with TRBD2 matching over 12 bases. The germline gives CDR1 LGHDT, CDR2 YNNKEL (reference sequence). The CDR3 loop spans 15 amino acids. V was clipped by 6 bases and J by 5 bases; unmatched bases: 4. In DNA form, the CDR3 reads TGTGCCAGCAGGGCGACTAGCGGGAGAACCGGGGAGCTGTTTTTT. Translating it yields CASRATSGRTGELFF.

The V gene is TRBV7-9, the J gene TRBJ2-7; 8 bases line up with TRBD1. The CDR3 consists of 18 residues. Germline CDR1 reads SEHNR; CDR2 reads FQNEAQ (reference sequence). Trimming at V came to 3 bases and at J to 1 base, leaving 14 bases not matched to a gene. The CDR3 reads CASSLTQYDGTGSYEQYF. In DNA form, the CDR3 reads TGTGCCAGCAGCTTGACCCAATACGACGGGACAGGATCCTACGAGCAGTACTTC.

The chain is built from TRBV4-1 and TRBJ2-1; 7 bases are a match to TRBD2. The germline V gene encodes CDR1 MGHRA and CDR2 YSYEKL. This CDR3 comprises 16 residues. The V segment lost 3 bases and the J segment 4 bases; nucleotides outside the gene matches: 9. The CDR3 coding sequence is TGCGCCAGCAGCCAGGACCCGGGACTAACATACAATGAGCAGTTCTTC. Its translation: CASSQDPGLTYNEQFF.

The genes are TRBV5-1 and TRBJ2-3; D uncertain. V was clipped by 2 bases and J by 6 bases, with 13 bases between them. The CDR3 contains 14 residues. Germline V lookup: CDR1 SGHRS, CDR2 YFSETQ. CDR3 amino acids: CASSLGLSHDTQYF. Here the CDR3 DNA reads TGCGCCAGCAGCTTAGGGCTCTCCCACGATACGCAGTATTTT.

The V call is TRBV28, the J call TRBJ2-5; 7 bases line up with TRBD1. The CDR3 totals 13 residues. The junction had 1 base not matched to a gene; V was cut back by 3 bases and J by 3 bases. Germline V gene lookup returns CDR1 MDHEN and CDR2 SYDVKM. The CDR3 region is CASSLGTEETQYF. The CDR3 nucleotides read TGTGCCAGCAGTTTGGGGACAGAAGAGACCCAGTACTTC.

This clonotype showed up just once. The chain carries TRBV10-3 and TRBJ1-1; D not certain. V was cut by 6 bases and J by 3 bases, with 17 bases left in between. The CDR3 loop spans 15 amino acids. CDR1 is ENHRY and CDR2 is SYGVKD in the germline V gene. This CDR3 is CAIRDGVSMDTEAFF. The CDR3 nucleotides read TGTGCCATCAGGGACGGTGTTTCGATGGACACTGAAGCTTTCTTT.

This chain joins TRBV7-8 and TRBJ2-2, with D hard to call. CDR3 size: 18 residues. The germline V gene has CDR1 SGHVS and CDR2 FQNEAQ. V lost 1 base and J lost 0, with 15 bases in between. The CDR3 sequence: CASSLGIAASANTGELFF. The CDR3 DNA is TGTGCCAGCAGCTTAGGGATAGCAGCCAGCGCGAACACCGGGGAGCTGTTTTTT.

The chain combines TRBV30 with TRBJ1-2; no definite D call. Trimming removed 6 bases from V and 2 bases from J, with 16 bases in between. This CDR3 comprises 14 residues. Germline CDR1 reads GTSNPN; CDR2 reads SVGIG (reference sequence). This CDR3 reads CACPVPDGNYGYTF. CDR3 nucleotide sequence: TGTGCCTGCCCCGTCCCGGATGGGAACTATGGCTACACCTTC.

As DNA, the CDR3 is TGTGCCAGTAGTACTCCGGACAGGGAAGGTGAAAAACTGTTTTTT. Translation: CASSTPDREGEKLFF. The chain carries TRBV19 and TRBJ1-4; TRBD1 aligns across 8 bases. V lost 4 bases and J lost 7; bases outside the gene matches: 8. The CDR3 loop spans 15 amino acids. Germline CDR1 and CDR2: LNHDA and SQIVND (reference sequence). The whole variable domain, filled in from reference TRBV19 and TRBJ1-4, reads DGGITQSPKYLFRKEGQNVTLSCEQNLNHDAMYWYRQDPGQGLRLIYYSQIVNDFQKGDIAEGYSVSREKKESFPLTVTSAQKNPTAFYLCASSTPDREGEKLFFGSGTQLSVL.

The gene calls are TRBV27 and TRBJ2-7; 11 bases map to TRBD1. The CDR3 covers 15 residues. Looked up from germline, CDR1 is MNHEY and CDR2 is SMNVEV (reference sequence). Unmatched junction bases numbered 6, after V lost 5 bases and J lost 3 bases. This CDR3 is CASSTTGTGGYEQYF. The CDR3 nucleotides read TGTGCCAGCAGTACAACCGGGACAGGGGGCTACGAGCAGTACTTC.

The CDR3 sequence: CAWTDGIGPPQHF. CDR3 DNA sequence: TGTGCCTGGACGGACGGAATCGGGCCGCCCCAGCATTTT. The genes are TRBV30 and TRBJ1-5; the D is unclear. V was pared by 4 bases and J by 9 bases, with 16 bases between. The germline V gene encodes CDR1 GTSNPN and CDR2 SVGIG (reference sequence). This CDR3 spans 13 amino acids. Using reference TRBV30 and TRBJ1-5 for the parts outside the CDR3, the full variable domain is SQTIHQWPATLVQPVGSPLSLECTVEGTSNPNLYWYRQAAGRGLQLLFYSVGIGQISSEVPQNLSASRPQDRQFILSSKKLLLSDSGFYLCAWTDGIGPPQHFGDGTRLSIL.

The chain carries TRBV7-9 and TRBJ2-6; D is tentatively TRBD1 or TRBD2 (6 bases each). In germline, CDR1 is SEHNR, CDR2 FQNEAQ (reference sequence). CDR3 length: 18 amino acids. V was clipped by 3 bases and J by 2 bases, with 17 bases between them. Here the CDR3 reads CASSFLDGGGTGANVLTF. The CDR3 coding sequence is TGTGCCAGCAGCTTCTTGGACGGAGGGGGGACTGGGGCCAACGTCCTGACTTTC.

The chain recombines TRBV23-1 with TRBJ2-1; 10 bases match TRBD2. TRBV23-1 is an ORF for which the function is uncertain. V lost 3 bases to trimming and J lost 4 bases; unmatched junction nucleotides: 21. The CDR3 consists of 21 residues. Here the CDR3 reads CASSHRGTDPRTSGWYNEQFF. The CDR3 DNA reads as TGCGCCAGCAGTCACCGTGGGACGGATCCTCGGACTAGCGGATGGTACAATGAGCAGTTCTTC.

The chain carries TRBV19 and TRBJ2-3; D could derive from TRBD1 or TRBD2 (5 bases each). Trimming left V 9 bases short and J 1 base short, with 17 bases between. The CDR3 totals 15 residues. Germline values: CDR1 LNHDA, CDR2 SQIVND (reference sequence). CDR3 coding DNA: TGTGCCAGCAATCCAGAGTGGGACGGCACAGATACGCAGTATTTT. Its translation is CASNPEWDGTDTQYF.

The chain uses TRBV2 and TRBJ2-3; 13 bases are shared with TRBD2. CDR1 is SNHLY, CDR2 FYNNEI, per germline. The CDR3 totals 15 residues. Trimming cost V 5 bases and J 6 bases; bases outside gene matches: 5. The CDR3 loop reads CASSQLAGGPDTQYF. CDR3 nucleotide sequence: TGTGCCAGCAGTCAACTAGCGGGAGGGCCGGATACGCAGTATTTT. Full variable domain (missing parts from reference TRBV2 and TRBJ2-3): EPEVTQTPSHQVTQMGQEVILRCVPISNHLYFYWYRQILGQKVEFLVSFYNNEISEKSEIFDDQFSVERPDGSNFTLKIRSTKLEDSAMYFCASSQLAGGPDTQYFGPGTRLTVL.

This clonotype was seen a single time. The chain couples TRBV29-1 to TRBJ2-7, with no clear D. CDR1 is SQVTM, CDR2 ANQGSEA, per germline. Trimming left V 6 bases short and J 1 base short, with 13 bases between. The CDR3 is 13 residues long. Written as DNA, the CDR3 is TGCAGCGTGCTTAGGGCGGTATCCTACGAGCAGTACTTC. This sequence encodes CSVLRAVSYEQYF.

The CDR3 region has the DNA TGCAGCGTTGTTGTTTTTGGGGGATCCCCCTACGAGCAGTACTTC. Protein sequence: CSVVVFGGSPYEQYF. This rearrangement joins TRBV29-1 to TRBJ2-7, with D possibly being TRBD1 or TRBD2 (5 bases each). The CDR3 covers 15 residues. Trimming took 4 bases from V and 2 from J, leaving 18 bases between them. CDR1 and CDR2 (germline): SQVTM, ANQGSEA.

This clonotype came up once. V gene TRBV2 combines with J gene TRBJ1-1; no clear D gene. The CDR3 runs to 13 residues. The germline CDR1 and CDR2 sequences are SNHLY and FYNNEI. Trimming pared 6 bases from V and 5 bases from J, leaving 13 bases between. The CDR3 DNA follows: TGTGCCAGCAGGAAGGGAGTAGGGACTGAAGCTTTCTTT. Its protein is CASRKGVGTEAFF.

In this sample, this clonotype turned up a few times. The chain joins TRBV14 to TRBJ1-2, with unresolved D. CDR1 and CDR2 (germline): SGHDN, FVKESK. Trimming took off 3 bases at V and 4 bases at J, with 3 bases between the two ends. The CDR3 runs 11 residues. The CDR3 DNA reads as TGTGCCAGCAGCCAGGGCTATGGCTACACCTTC. It encodes CASSQGYGYTF.

This clonotype was seen once. CDR3 in amino acids: CASSLLSRAMNTEAFF. In DNA, the CDR3 is TGCGCCAGCAGCTTGCTAAGTAGGGCCATGAACACTGAAGCTTTCTTT. V usage is TRBV5-1 and J usage is TRBJ1-1; no clear D gene. V was clipped by 1 base and J by 0 bases, with 13 bases between them. Germline CDR1 is SGHRS and CDR2 is YFSETQ. The CDR3 has 16 residues.